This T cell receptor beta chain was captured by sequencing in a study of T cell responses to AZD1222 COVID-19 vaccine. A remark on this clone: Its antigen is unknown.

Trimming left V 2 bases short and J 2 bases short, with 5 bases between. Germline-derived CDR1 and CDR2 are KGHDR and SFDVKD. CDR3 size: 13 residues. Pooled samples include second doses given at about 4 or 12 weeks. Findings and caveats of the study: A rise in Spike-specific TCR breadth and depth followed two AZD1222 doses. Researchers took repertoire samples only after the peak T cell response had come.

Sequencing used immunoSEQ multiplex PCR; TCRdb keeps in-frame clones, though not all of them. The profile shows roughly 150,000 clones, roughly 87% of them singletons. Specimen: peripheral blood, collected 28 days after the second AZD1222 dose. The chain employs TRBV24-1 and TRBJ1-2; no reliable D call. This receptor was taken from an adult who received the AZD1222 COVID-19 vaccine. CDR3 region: CATSDSYNYGYTF. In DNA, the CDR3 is TGTGCCACCAGTGATTCTTACAACTATGGCTACACCTTC.